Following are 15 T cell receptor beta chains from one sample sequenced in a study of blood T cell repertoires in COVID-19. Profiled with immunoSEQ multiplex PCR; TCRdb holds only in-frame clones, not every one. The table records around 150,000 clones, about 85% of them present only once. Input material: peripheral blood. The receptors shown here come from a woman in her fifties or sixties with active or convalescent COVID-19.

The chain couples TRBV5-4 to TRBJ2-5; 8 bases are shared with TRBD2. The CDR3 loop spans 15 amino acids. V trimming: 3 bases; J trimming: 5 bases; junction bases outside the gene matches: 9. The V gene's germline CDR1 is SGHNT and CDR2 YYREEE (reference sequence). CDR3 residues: CASSSYSGIMETQYF. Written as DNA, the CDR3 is TGTGCCAGCAGCTCTTATAGCGGGATAATGGAGACCCAGTACTTC. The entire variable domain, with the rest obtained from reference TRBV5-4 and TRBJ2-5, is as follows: ETGVTQSPTHLIKTRGQQVTLRCSSQSGHNTVSWYQQALGQGPQFIFQYYREEENGRGNFPPRFSGLQFPNYSSELNVNALELDDSALYLCASSSYSGIMETQYFGPGTRLLVL.

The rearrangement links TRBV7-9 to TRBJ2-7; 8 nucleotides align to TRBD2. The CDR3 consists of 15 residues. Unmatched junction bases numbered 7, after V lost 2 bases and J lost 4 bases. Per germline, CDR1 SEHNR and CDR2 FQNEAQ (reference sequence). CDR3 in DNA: TGTGCCAGCAGCTTAAGCGCGGGGGGAACATACGAGCAGTACTTC. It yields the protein CASSLSAGGTYEQYF.

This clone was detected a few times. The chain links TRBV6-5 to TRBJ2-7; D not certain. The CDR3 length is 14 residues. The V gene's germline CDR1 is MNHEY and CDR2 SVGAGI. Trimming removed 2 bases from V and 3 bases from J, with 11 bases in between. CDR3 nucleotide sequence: TGTGCCAGCAGTTACCCCCCTCTACGCTACGAGCAGTACTTC. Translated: CASSYPPLRYEQYF.

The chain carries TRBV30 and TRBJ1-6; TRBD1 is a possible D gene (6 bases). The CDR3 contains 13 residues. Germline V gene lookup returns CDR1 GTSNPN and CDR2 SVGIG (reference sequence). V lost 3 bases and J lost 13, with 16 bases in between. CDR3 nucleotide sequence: TGTGCCTGGAGGCGGACAGAGATGGGGCCCCTCCACTTT. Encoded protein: CAWRRTEMGPLHF.

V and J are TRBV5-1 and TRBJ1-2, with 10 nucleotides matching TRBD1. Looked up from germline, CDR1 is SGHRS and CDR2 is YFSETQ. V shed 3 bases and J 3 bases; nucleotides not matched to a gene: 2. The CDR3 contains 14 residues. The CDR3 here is CASSSGTGDYGYTF. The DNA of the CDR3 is TGCGCCAGCAGCTCCGGGACAGGGGACTATGGCTACACCTTC.

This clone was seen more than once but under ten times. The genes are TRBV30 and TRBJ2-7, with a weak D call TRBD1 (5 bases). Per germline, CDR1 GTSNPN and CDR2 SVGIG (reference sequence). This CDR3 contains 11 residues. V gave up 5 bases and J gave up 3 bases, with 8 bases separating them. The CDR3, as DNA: TGTGCCTGGTCCCAGGGCTACGAGCAGTACTTC. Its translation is CAWSQGYEQYF. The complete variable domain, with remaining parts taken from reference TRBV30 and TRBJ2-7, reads SQTIHQWPATLVQPVGSPLSLECTVEGTSNPNLYWYRQAAGRGLQLLFYSVGIGQISSEVPQNLSASRPQDRQFILSSKKLLLSDSGFYLCAWSQGYEQYFGPGTRLTVT.

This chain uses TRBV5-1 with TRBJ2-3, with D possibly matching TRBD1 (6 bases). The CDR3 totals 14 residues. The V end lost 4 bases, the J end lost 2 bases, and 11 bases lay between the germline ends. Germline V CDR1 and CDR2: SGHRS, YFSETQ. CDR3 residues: CASSGGQPTDTQYF. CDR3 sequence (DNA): TGCGCCAGCAGCGGGGGCCAGCCCACAGATACGCAGTATTTT.

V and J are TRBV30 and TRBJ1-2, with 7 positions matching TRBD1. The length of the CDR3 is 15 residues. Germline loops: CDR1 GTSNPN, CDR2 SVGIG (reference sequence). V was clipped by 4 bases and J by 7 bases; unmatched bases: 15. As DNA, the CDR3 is TGTGCCTGGACCGGTCGGGCAGGGGGGTTAGGTGGCTACACCTTC. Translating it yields CAWTGRAGGLGGYTF.

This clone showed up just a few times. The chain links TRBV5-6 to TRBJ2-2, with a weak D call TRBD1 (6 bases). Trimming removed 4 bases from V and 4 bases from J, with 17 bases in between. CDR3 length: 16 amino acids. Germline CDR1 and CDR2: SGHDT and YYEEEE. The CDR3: CASSPGGRGSTGELFF. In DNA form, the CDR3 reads TGTGCCAGCAGCCCTGGAGGCAGGGGAAGCACCGGGGAGCTGTTTTTT.

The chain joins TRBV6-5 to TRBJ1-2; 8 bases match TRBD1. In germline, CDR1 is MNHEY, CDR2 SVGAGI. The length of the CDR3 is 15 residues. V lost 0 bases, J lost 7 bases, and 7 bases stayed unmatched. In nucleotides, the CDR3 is TGTGCCAGCAGTTACTCGGGACAGGATTTAAGTGGCTACACCTTC. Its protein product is CASSYSGQDLSGYTF.

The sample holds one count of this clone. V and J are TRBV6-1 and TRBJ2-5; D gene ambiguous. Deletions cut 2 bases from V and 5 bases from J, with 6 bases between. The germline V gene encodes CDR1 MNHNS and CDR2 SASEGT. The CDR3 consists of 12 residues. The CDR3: CASSEQHETQYF. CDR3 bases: TGTGCCAGCAGTGAACAACATGAGACCCAGTACTTC.

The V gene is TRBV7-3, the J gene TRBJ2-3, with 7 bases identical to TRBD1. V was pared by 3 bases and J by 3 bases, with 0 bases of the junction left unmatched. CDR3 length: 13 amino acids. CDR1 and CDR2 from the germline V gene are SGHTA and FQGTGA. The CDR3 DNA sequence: TGTGCCAGCAGCTTCAGGGGGACAGATACGCAGTATTTT. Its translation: CASSFRGTDTQYF.

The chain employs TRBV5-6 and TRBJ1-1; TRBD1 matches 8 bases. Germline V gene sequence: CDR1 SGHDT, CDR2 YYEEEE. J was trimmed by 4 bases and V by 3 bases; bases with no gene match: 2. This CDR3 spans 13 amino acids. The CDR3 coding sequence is TGTGCCAGCAGCTCAGACAGGGGCACTGAAGCTTTCTTT. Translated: CASSSDRGTEAFF.

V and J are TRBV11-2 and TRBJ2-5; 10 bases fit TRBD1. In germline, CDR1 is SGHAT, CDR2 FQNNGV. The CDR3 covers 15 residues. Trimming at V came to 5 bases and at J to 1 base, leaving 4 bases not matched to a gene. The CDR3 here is CASSKGQGIQETQYF. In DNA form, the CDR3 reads TGTGCCAGCAGCAAGGGACAGGGGATCCAAGAGACCCAGTACTTC.

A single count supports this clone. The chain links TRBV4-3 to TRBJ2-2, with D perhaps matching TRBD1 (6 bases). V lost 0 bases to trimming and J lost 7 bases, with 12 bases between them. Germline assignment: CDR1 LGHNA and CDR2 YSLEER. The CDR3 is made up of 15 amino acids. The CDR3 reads CASSQDSGASGELFF. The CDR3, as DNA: TGCGCCAGCAGCCAAGATTCAGGGGCGAGCGGGGAGCTGTTTTTT.